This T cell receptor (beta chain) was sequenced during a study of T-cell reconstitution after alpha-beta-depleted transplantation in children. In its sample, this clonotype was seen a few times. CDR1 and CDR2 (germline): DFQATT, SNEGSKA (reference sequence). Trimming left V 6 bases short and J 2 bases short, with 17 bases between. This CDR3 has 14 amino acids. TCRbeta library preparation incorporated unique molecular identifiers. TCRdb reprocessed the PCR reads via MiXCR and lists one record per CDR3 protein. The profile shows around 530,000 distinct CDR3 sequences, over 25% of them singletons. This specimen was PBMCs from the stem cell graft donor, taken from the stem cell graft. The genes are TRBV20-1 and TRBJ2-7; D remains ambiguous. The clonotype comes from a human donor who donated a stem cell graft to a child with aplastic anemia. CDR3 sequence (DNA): TGCAGTGCCCCCTCCGCAGGCTCTACCTACGAGCAGTACTTC. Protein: CSAPSAGSTYEQYF.